This note documents a single T cell receptor beta chain sequence. Its antigen is undetermined. This may be a read error: a much more frequent sequence differs by one nucleotide. The sample belongs to a study of cytomegalovirus exposure and HLA in healthy donors. Study observations and caveats: When a later analysis compared HLA-associated TCR beta chains with equally common others, the HLA-associated chains turned out to be more clonally expanded and to have lower generation probabilities. Overall, around 160 TCR beta chains were annotated as cytomegalovirus-associated. CMV serostatus stood as the only immune exposure information on hand.

PCR used 60 Vbeta primers and 13 Jbeta primers. Produced via immunoSEQ multiplex PCR; TCRdb's table is partial and in-frame only. The table lists about 160,000 clones, 68% of them singletons. There are 14 residues in the CDR3. Looked up from germline, CDR1 is MRHNA and CDR2 is SNTAGT. V dropped 5 bases and J dropped 2; count of bases not matched to a gene: 1. V usage is TRBV6-4 and J usage is TRBJ2-3, with 10 bases lining up with TRBD2. Sample: PBMCs. The clonotype originates from a man aged 50-60 years in good health and CMV-seronegative. DNA for the CDR3: TGTGCCAGCAGTAGCGGGGGGGCCACAGATACGCAGTATTTT. It is translated as CASSSGGATDTQYF.